Given below is one T cell receptor beta chain in context. Antigen: not known. This specimen belongs to a study of cytomegalovirus exposure and HLA in healthy donors. PCR involved 60 Vbeta and 13 Jbeta primers. Profiled with immunoSEQ multiplex PCR; TCRdb holds only in-frame clones, not every one. The sample's table shows about 48,000 clones. V was clipped by 2 bases and J by 1 base, with 9 bases between them. The CDR3 is 14 residues long. From germline, CDR1 is SGHNT and CDR2 YYREEE (reference sequence). Findings and limits, study-wide: An analysis done earlier found most TCR beta V segments productive about 87% or about 30% of the time. Later findings reportedly placed an Asian-associated ancestry cluster below the 666-donor mean for N-insertions. Rare sequences made up most TCRs, while some public TCRs were found in many donors.

The sample taken for sequencing was PBMCs. The origin of this receptor is a woman in her forties in good health and CMV-seronegative. This chain joins TRBV5-4 and TRBJ1-2, with D possibly TRBD1 on 5 matching bases. DNA for the CDR3: TGTGCCAGCAGCTTCGTTCAGGGTAACTATGGCTACACCTTC. Translated, it gives CASSFVQGNYGYTF.